These 28 T cell receptor beta chains were sequenced from one sample in a study of CXCR3-negative and CXCR3-positive naive CD8 T cells. Study-wide results and caveats: Naive CXCR3-positive cells had TRB CDR3s more hydrophobic than those of CXCR3-negative naive cells.

These TCRs are of unknown antigen specificity. UMI-tagged TRB cDNA libraries were built via 5' RACE. Each CDR3 protein gets one entry in TCRdb, which reprocessed the 5' RACE reads and gives no DNA. The sample data list tens of thousands of distinct CDR3 sequences. The sample comprised naive CXCR3+ CD8+ T cells from blood. Stated subset: CD45RO-CCR7+CD27+CD95- naive CD8+ T cells expressing CXCR3 (TNR3+). These receptors originate from a human donor in good health. Some clones in this sample may be carry-over from other donors' samples.

V and J are TRBV29-1 and TRBJ1-2; the D gene TCRdb calls, TRBD1, cannot be checked with no DNA. CDR1 and CDR2 from the germline V gene are SQVTM and ANQGSEA. CDR3 length: 12 amino acids. CDR3 region: CSVEVGTYGYTF.

The chain is built from TRBV5-1 and TRBJ2-1; TCRdb reports TRBD1, a call that lacks DNA to check it against. Germline V gene data show CDR1 as SGHRS and CDR2 as YFSETQ. The CDR3 has 14 residues. The CDR3 loop reads CASSLGQGRNEQFF.

The CDR3 sequence: CASSFSGGRTEAFF. The chain links TRBV28 to TRBJ1-1; no DNA is available, so the TRBD1 call from TCRdb remains unchecked. The V gene's germline CDR1 is MDHEN and CDR2 SYDVKM. This CDR3 is built from 14 residues.

CDR3 amino acids: CATSRAQGEGTDTQYF. This chain connects TRBV15 to TRBJ2-3; TCRdb returns TRBD2, unconfirmable since there is no DNA. The CDR3 runs 16 residues. Germline CDR1 reads LNHNV; CDR2 reads YYDKDF (reference sequence).

This chain joins TRBV4-1 and TRBJ2-5; TCRdb picks TRBD1, but there is no DNA to check that call. The CDR3 is 18 amino acids. The V gene's germline CDR1 is MGHRA and CDR2 YSYEKL. The CDR3 reads CASSQAPPGTEGQETQYF.

The chain uses TRBV7-9 and TRBJ2-1. CDR3 length: 11 amino acids. The germline V gene encodes CDR1 SEHNR and CDR2 FQNEAQ (reference sequence). Here the CDR3 reads CASFVNNEQFF.

The genes are TRBV29-1 and TRBJ2-1; TCRdb calls TRBD2, which cannot be checked without DNA. CDR1 is SQVTM and CDR2 is ANQGSEA in the germline V gene. This CDR3 is 12 amino acids long. The CDR3 spells CAAGRSYNEQFF.

This chain connects TRBV5-1 to TRBJ2-1. The germline gives CDR1 SGHRS, CDR2 YFSETQ. The CDR3 is made up of 13 amino acids. CDR3 protein: CASSLARNNEQFF.

The chain couples TRBV21-1 to TRBJ2-2. TRBV21-1 is a pseudogene segment. CDR3 size: 18 residues. This CDR3 is CASSTERYAESNTGELFF.

The J gene is TRBJ1-1, the V gene TRBV21-1; TCRdb's D gene call, TRBD1, goes unchecked for lack of DNA. TRBV21-1 is listed as a pseudogene. The CDR3 runs to 16 residues. The CDR3 sequence: CDILSIPRTGQTEAFF.

This chain uses TRBV5-1 with TRBJ2-1; TCRdb picks TRBD1, but there is no DNA to check that call. CDR1 SGHRS and CDR2 YFSETQ come from the germline V gene. The CDR3 contains 12 residues. The CDR3 protein is CASSLVGHGEFF.

The chain recombines TRBV12-3 or TRBV12-4 with TRBJ2-1; TCRdb's D call of TRBD2 is untestable without DNA. The CDR3 runs to 15 residues. CDR3 protein: CASSLFREGNNEQFF.

The chain links TRBV28 to TRBJ2-2; TCRdb designates TRBD1, a call that cannot be tested without DNA. There are 17 residues in the CDR3. Germline CDR1 reads MDHEN; CDR2 reads SYDVKM. CDR3 sequence reads: CASSLPPDRLNTGELFF.

The chain uses TRBV29-1 and TRBJ2-1. Germline V gives CDR1 SQVTM, CDR2 ANQGSEA. The CDR3 extends over 12 amino acids. CDR3 residues: CSLRLDYNEQFF.

The gene calls are TRBV7-3 and TRBJ2-1; the D call from TCRdb, TRBD1, cannot be confirmed without DNA. CDR3 length: 13 residues. Germline V lookup: CDR1 SGHTA, CDR2 FQGTGA. The CDR3 protein is CASSSGYGNEQFF. Looking up the rest from reference TRBV7-3 and TRBJ2-1 gives the full variable domain: GAGVSQTPSNKVTEKGKYVELRCDPISGHTALYWYRQSLGQGPEFLIYFQGTGAADDSGLPNDRFFAVRPEGSVSTLKIQRTERGDSAVYLCASSSGYGNEQFFGPGTRLTVL.

The chain employs TRBV28 and TRBJ2-7; TCRdb designates TRBD1, a call that cannot be tested without DNA. This CDR3 comprises 15 residues. CDR1 and CDR2 from the germline V gene are MDHEN and SYDVKM. The chain's CDR3 is CASSLLGAGTYEQYF.

This chain joins TRBV7-6 and TRBJ1-2. Looked up from germline, CDR1 is SGHVS and CDR2 is FNYEAQ. The CDR3 is 15 residues long. The CDR3 protein is CASSLGAGANYGYTF.

V gene TRBV15 combines with J gene TRBJ2-7; the TRBD2 assignment by TCRdb is unverifiable without DNA. The germline V gene has CDR1 LNHNV and CDR2 YYDKDF (reference sequence). CDR3 length equals 17 residues. The CDR3 protein is CATSRDRGTSGVYEQYF.

The CDR3 region is CASSFRGSGNYEQYF. The V gene is TRBV5-1, the J gene TRBJ2-7. This CDR3 has 15 amino acids. Germline V gene data show CDR1 as SGHRS and CDR2 as YFSETQ. The full variable domain, completed using reference TRBV5-1 and TRBJ2-7, is KAGVTQTPRYLIKTRGQQVTLSCSPISGHRSVSWYQQTPGQGLQFLFEYFSETQRNKGNFPGRFSGRQFSNSRSEMNVSTLELGDSALYLCASSFRGSGNYEQYFGPGTRLTVT.

This chain joins TRBV5-1 and TRBJ2-3. This CDR3 is 15 amino acids long. CDR1 is SGHRS, CDR2 YFSETQ, per germline. CDR3 sequence: CASSLWQRGTDTQYF.

This rearrangement joins TRBV28 to TRBJ2-5; no DNA is available, so the TRBD2 call from TCRdb remains unchecked. Germline V lookup: CDR1 MDHEN, CDR2 SYDVKM. The CDR3 length is 15 residues. The CDR3 here is CASSWTSGSQETQYF.

This chain connects TRBV28 to TRBJ1-1; the TCRdb call, TRBD1, lacks DNA for checking. The germline V gene encodes CDR1 MDHEN and CDR2 SYDVKM. The CDR3 consists of 14 residues. CDR3 in amino acids: CASSITGGWTEAFF.

This chain uses TRBV10-3 with TRBJ1-5. Germline V CDR1 and CDR2: ENHRY, SYGVKD. This CDR3 contains 15 residues. CDR3: CAISGGEISNQPQHF.

The chain employs TRBV6-6 and TRBJ2-2. The germline CDR1 and CDR2 sequences are MNHNY and SVGAGI (reference sequence). CDR3 length: 17 residues. The CDR3 loop is CASSYFFAERPTGELFF.

The chain combines TRBV29-1 with TRBJ2-7; checking the TCRdb D call of TRBD1 is not possible without DNA. The CDR3 is 12 amino acids. CDR1 SQVTM and CDR2 ANQGSEA come from the germline V gene. This CDR3 is CSVAGASYEQYF.

The chain couples TRBV28 to TRBJ2-7. The CDR3 is 13 residues long. Germline CDR1 and CDR2: MDHEN and SYDVKM. CDR3 loop: CASSFSASFEQYF.

The chain employs TRBV18 and TRBJ2-7; TCRdb lists TRBD1, though no DNA is available to test this call. Germline V lookup: CDR1 KGHSH, CDR2 LQKENI. CDR3 length: 13 amino acids. The CDR3 loop reads CASSGTDSYEQYF.

V gene TRBV20-1 combines with J gene TRBJ2-3. Germline assignment: CDR1 DFQATT and CDR2 SNEGSKA (reference sequence). This CDR3 comprises 13 residues. This CDR3 reads CSDSDREPDTQYF.